This is a list of T cell receptor beta chains from one sample in a study of vaccination and CD4 T cells after COVID-19. MiXCR, applied by TCRdb to the PCR reads, yields one record per CDR3 protein. The repertoire consists of 10,000 or so distinct CDR3 sequences, with roughly 41% occurring once and the leading ten covering around 10%. These receptors have no identified antigens. The sequenced sample was CD4+ T cells from blood, cultured in vitro, obtained after SARS-CoV-2 vaccination. These receptors all come from a human donor who had recovered from COVID-19. Each CDR3 is given with its conserved first and last residue. Fields, in order: clone size, D gene, J gene, CDR3 length, V gene, CDR3 DNA, CDR3 protein. D genes are given only for firm matches. A row's size may be missing; if present it is once, few, many or a size class.

few,TRBD2,TRBJ2-2,16,TRBV7-9,TGTGCCAGCAGTTACCGACTAGCGGGATCGGCCGGGGAGCTGTTTTTT,CASSYRLAGSAGELFF
few,TRBD1,TRBJ1-6,16,TRBV20-1,TGCAGTGCTAGAGTTTACCGGGACAGGGGTAATTCACCCCTCCACTTT,CSARVYRDRGNSPLHF
-,-,TRBJ1-5,14,TRBV28,TGTGCCAGCAGTTTAAGACAGACTCATCAGCCCCAGCATTTT,CASSLRQTHQPQHF
-,TRBD2,TRBJ2-1,18,TRBV27,TGTGCCAGCAGTACAGCGACTAGCGGGAGAAGAGCCTACAATGAGCAGTTCTTC,CASSTATSGRRAYNEQFF
-,-,TRBJ1-3,16,TRBV20-1,TGCAGTGCTAGAGATCTCCGGCAGGGTGGTAGGAACACCATATATTTT,CSARDLRQGGRNTIYF
-,-,TRBJ2-7,12,TRBV7-2,TGTGCCAGCAGCTCATTAGGGGTCGAGCAGTACTTC,CASSSLGVEQYF
medium-sized,TRBD1,TRBJ2-1,13,TRBV10-3,TGTGCCATCAGTGGACAGGGGGTGAATGAGCAGTTCTTC,CAISGQGVNEQFF
-,-,TRBJ1-5,14,TRBV12-3/TRBV12-4,TGTGCCAGCAGGGCCTTAGGGTATGATCAGCCCCAGCATTTT,CASRALGYDQPQHF
few,TRBD1,TRBJ1-1,14,TRBV27,TGTGCCAGCAGCCGCGACAGGGAAGGGACTGAAGCTTTCTTT,CASSRDREGTEAFF
few,TRBD1,TRBJ1-5,14,TRBV20-1,TGCAGTGCAACCAGGGGGTTCGGCAATCAGCCCCAGCATTTT,CSATRGFGNQPQHF
-,TRBD1,TRBJ1-1,15,TRBV15,TGTGCCACCACCACAGGGGGATCTTTGGCCACTGAAGCTTTCTTT,CATTTGGSLATEAFF
few,-,TRBJ1-2,15,TRBV7-2,TGTGCCAGCAGCTTAGCCCCGGGACGGAACTATGGCTACACCTTC,CASSLAPGRNYGYTF
once,TRBD1,TRBJ1-2,18,TRBV6-5,TGTGCCAGCAGTTCGCGACCGGGACAGGGTCTATATGACTATGGCTACACCTTC,CASSSRPGQGLYDYGYTF
-,TRBD1,TRBJ1-1,14,TRBV6-1,TGTGCCACCCAAATGCGGGCAGGGGGGACTGAAGCTTTCTTT,CATQMRAGGTEAFF
-,-,TRBJ2-3,15,TRBV19,TGTGCCAGTAGGCCCCCCGGGGGAGTGTTAGGTACGCAGTATTTT,CASRPPGGVLGTQYF
-,TRBD2,TRBJ2-1,17,TRBV9,TGTGCCAGCAGCGTAGGCCCAGGCGGGAGGTCCTACAATGAGCAGTTCTTC,CASSVGPGGRSYNEQFF
-,TRBD2,TRBJ2-1,14,TRBV7-2,TGTGCCAGCAGCTTTAGCGGGAGGATCGATGAGCAGTTCTTC,CASSFSGRIDEQFF
-,-,TRBJ2-3,17,TRBV6-5,TGTGCCAGCAGTTATGGGGTCGTTGTAGCGAGCACAGATACGCAGTATTTT,CASSYGVVVASTDTQYF
-,-,TRBJ1-2,15,TRBV7-8,TGTGCCAGCAGCCCCCACGTAACTGCGTCGGAGGGCTACACCTTC,CASSPHVTASEGYTF
-,TRBD2,TRBJ2-1,15,TRBV7-2,TGTGCCAGCAGCTTGGTAGCGGGAGTGAGGGATGAGCAGTTCTTC,CASSLVAGVRDEQFF
-,TRBD2,TRBJ2-5,14,TRBV28,TGTGCCAGCAGTGGGACTAGCGGGGGAGTGACCCAGTACTTC,CASSGTSGGVTQYF
few,-,TRBJ2-7,14,TRBV28,TGTGCCAGCAGTGCCAGGGCCCGCTCCTACGAGCAGTACTTC,CASSARARSYEQYF
-,TRBD2,TRBJ2-5,13,TRBV11-3,TGTGCCAGCAGCAGGGACTACTCCGGGGCCCAGTACTTC,CASSRDYSGAQYF
-,TRBD1,TRBJ1-6,15,TRBV11-2,TGTGCCAGCAGCACACCGGGACAGGGAAAGTCACCCCTCCACTTT,CASSTPGQGKSPLHF
-,-,TRBJ2-3,14,TRBV7-2,TGTGCCAGCAGCTTACAAGCTAGCACAGATACGCAGTATTTT,CASSLQASTDTQYF
-,-,TRBJ2-7,15,TRBV12-3/TRBV12-4,TGTGCCAGCAGCTTCACAGGGGAGGGGGCTTACGAGCAGTACTTC,CASSFTGEGAYEQYF
-,-,TRBJ2-4,15,TRBV6-1,TGTGCCAGCAGTGAAGGCCCGGGAGCCAAAAACATTCAGTACTTC,CASSEGPGAKNIQYF
few,TRBD1,TRBJ1-5,15,TRBV24-1,TGTGCCACCACAGAAAGGGGACAGGGTAGTCAGCCCCAGCATTTT,CATTERGQGSQPQHF
-,-,TRBJ1-2,12,TRBV29-1,TGCAGCGTTGAAGGAGGGGAGTATGGCTACACCTTC,CSVEGGEYGYTF
few,-,TRBJ1-2,13,TRBV15,TGTGCCACCCGGGCCCCGGTCCCTGGGGGCTACACCTTC,CATRAPVPGGYTF
few,-,TRBJ1-1,15,TRBV11-1,TGTGCCAGCAGTATGCGTGGTGGGCGGAACACTGAAGCTTTCTTT,CASSMRGGRNTEAFF
few,-,TRBJ2-3,14,TRBV24-1,TGTGCCACCAGTGTAGGGGGTCGGGGGGATACGCAGTATTTT,CATSVGGRGDTQYF
-,-,TRBJ1-4,15,TRBV27,TGTGCCAGCAGTTTTGTCGGGGAGAGTAATGAAAAACTGTTTTTT,CASSFVGESNEKLFF
-,-,TRBJ1-5,14,TRBV20-1,TGCAGTGCCAAGGTGTCCTGGGGCAATCAGCCCCAGCATTTT,CSAKVSWGNQPQHF
-,TRBD2,TRBJ2-1,15,TRBV12-3/TRBV12-4,TGTGCCAGCATCCTTAGCGGGATCTCCTACAATGAGCAGTTCTTC,CASILSGISYNEQFF
-,TRBD2,TRBJ2-1,16,TRBV7-2,TGTGCCAGCAGCTCGGGACTAGCGGGGCCCAGGGATGAGCAGTTCTTC,CASSSGLAGPRDEQFF
-,-,TRBJ1-2,13,TRBV28,TGTGCCAGCAGTTTAAAGGTTCACTATGGCTACACCTTC,CASSLKVHYGYTF
few,-,TRBJ1-1,14,TRBV5-1,TGCGCCAGCAGGATTGCAGGGATGAACACTGAAGCTTTCTTT,CASRIAGMNTEAFF
few,TRBD2,TRBJ2-2,18,TRBV7-8,TGTGCCAGCAGCTTACCAGGACTAGCGGGAGGGCCCGGCGGGGAGCTGTTTTTT,CASSLPGLAGGPGGELFF
-,-,TRBJ2-7,16,TRBV12-3/TRBV12-4,TGTGCCAGCAGCATTACATGGGAGAGAGTTAGCTACGAGCAGTACTTC,CASSITWERVSYEQYF
-,TRBD1,TRBJ2-7,13,TRBV28,TGTGCCAGCAGGGACAGGGGCCGCTACGAGCAGTACTTC,CASRDRGRYEQYF
-,TRBD1,TRBJ2-5,14,TRBV12-3/TRBV12-4,TGTGCCAGCAGTTTACGGACAGGTGGAGAGACCCAGTACTTC,CASSLRTGGETQYF
-,-,TRBJ1-6,16,TRBV12-3/TRBV12-4,TGTGCCAGCACTCTCTGGGGGAGCTCCTATAATTCACCCCTCCACTTT,CASTLWGSSYNSPLHF
-,-,TRBJ2-1,13,TRBV15,TGTGCCACCAGTAGAGACCTCCACAATGAGCAGTTCTTC,CATSRDLHNEQFF
-,-,TRBJ2-3,14,TRBV11-1,TGTGCCAGCAGCTTTGGGAGCGGCACAGATACGCAGTATTTT,CASSFGSGTDTQYF
-,-,TRBJ1-1,13,TRBV6-2/TRBV6-3,TGTGCCAGCATAAGGGACAAGAACACTGAAGCTTTCTTT,CASIRDKNTEAFF
-,TRBD1,TRBJ2-7,14,TRBV20-1,TGCAGTTCTACAGGGGCGTTGTCGGGGTACGAGCAGTACTTC,CSSTGALSGYEQYF
few,TRBD1,TRBJ1-6,15,TRBV7-2,TGTGCCAGCAGCTTAACCCGGGACAGAAATTCACCCCTCCACTTT,CASSLTRDRNSPLHF
-,-,TRBJ2-2,13,TRBV20-1,TGCAGTGCTAGAGTCTCAGGGGCCGGGGAGCTGTTTTTT,CSARVSGAGELFF
-,-,TRBJ2-7,13,TRBV4-1,TGCGCCAGCAGCCACGGACCAGGGTACGAGCAGTACTTC,CASSHGPGYEQYF
-,-,TRBJ1-3,16,TRBV7-2,TGTGCCAGCAGCCATTCCGGAACCTACTCTGGAAACACCATATATTTT,CASSHSGTYSGNTIYF
few,TRBD1,TRBJ1-5,15,TRBV7-2,TGTGCCAGCAGCACCCAGACAGGGACCAATCAGCCCCAGCATTTT,CASSTQTGTNQPQHF
-,TRBD2,TRBJ2-2,16,TRBV29-1,TGCAGCGTCGATACTAGCGGGAGAGGGAACACCGGGGAGCTGTTTTTT,CSVDTSGRGNTGELFF
-,-,TRBJ2-6,17,TRBV27,TGTGCCAGCAGTTTGGGATACCGCGATCGATGGGCCAACGTCCTGACTTTC,CASSLGYRDRWANVLTF
-,TRBD1,TRBJ1-5,13,TRBV20-1,TGCAGTGCTCGACAGGGGGGCAATCAGCCCCAGCATTTT,CSARQGGNQPQHF
-,-,TRBJ2-7,12,TRBV11-2,TGTGCCAGCAGCTTAGTGTCGAACGAGCAGTACTTC,CASSLVSNEQYF
few,-,TRBJ2-1,10,TRBV20-1,TGCAGTGGGACGTCAAATGAGCAGTTCTTC,CSGTSNEQFF
-,-,TRBJ2-7,14,TRBV12-3/TRBV12-4,TGTGCCAGCAGTAAGCCGGGACAAACCTACGAGCAGTACTTC,CASSKPGQTYEQYF